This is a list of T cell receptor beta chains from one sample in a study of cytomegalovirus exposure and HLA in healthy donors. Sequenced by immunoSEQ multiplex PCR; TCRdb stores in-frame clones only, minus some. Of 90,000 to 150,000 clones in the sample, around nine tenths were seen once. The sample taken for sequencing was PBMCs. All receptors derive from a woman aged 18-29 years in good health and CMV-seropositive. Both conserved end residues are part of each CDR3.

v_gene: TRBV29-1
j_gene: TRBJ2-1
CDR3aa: CSVGLAANEQFF

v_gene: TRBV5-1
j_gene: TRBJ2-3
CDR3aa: CASSKSRGVDTQYF

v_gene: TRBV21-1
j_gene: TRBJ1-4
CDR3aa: CASSRGTDYNEKLFF

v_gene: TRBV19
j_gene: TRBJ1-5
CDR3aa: CASTSGGSGNQPQHF

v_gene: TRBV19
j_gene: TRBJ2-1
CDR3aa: CASSIIGLPSYNEQFF

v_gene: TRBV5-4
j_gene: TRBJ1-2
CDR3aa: CASSPGIIDYGYTF

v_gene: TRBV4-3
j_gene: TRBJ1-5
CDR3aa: CASCTGVFGQPQHF

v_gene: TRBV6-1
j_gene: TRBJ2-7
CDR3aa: CASSEAYYEQYF

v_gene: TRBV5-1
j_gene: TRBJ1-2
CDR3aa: CASSFDREANYGYTF

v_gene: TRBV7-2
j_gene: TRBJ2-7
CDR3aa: CASSLVLAGDEQYF

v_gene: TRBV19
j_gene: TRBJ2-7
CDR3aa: CASSRGLADEQYF

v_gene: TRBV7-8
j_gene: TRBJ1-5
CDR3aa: CASSLPGQGSNQPQHF

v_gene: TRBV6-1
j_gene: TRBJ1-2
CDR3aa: CASSEAAWNYGYTF

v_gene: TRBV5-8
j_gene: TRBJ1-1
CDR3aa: CASSLDRIRGFTEAFF

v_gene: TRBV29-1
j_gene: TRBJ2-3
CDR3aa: CSVQGAQYTDTQYF

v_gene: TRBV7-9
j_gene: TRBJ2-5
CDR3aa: CASSPPGGNPQETQYF

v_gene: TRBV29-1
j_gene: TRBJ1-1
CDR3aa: CSVGGQGTEAFF

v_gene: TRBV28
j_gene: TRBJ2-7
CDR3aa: CASSPSGTYEQYF

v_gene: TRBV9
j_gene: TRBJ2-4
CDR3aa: CASSVEGSGDIQYF

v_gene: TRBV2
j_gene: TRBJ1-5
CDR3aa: CASKDIGNQPQHF

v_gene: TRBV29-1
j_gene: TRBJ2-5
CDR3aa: CSVQTGKTQYF

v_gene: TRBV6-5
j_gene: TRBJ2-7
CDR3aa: CASSVRQGSKGEQYF

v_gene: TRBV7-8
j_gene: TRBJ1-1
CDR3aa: CASSTSGSNTEAFF

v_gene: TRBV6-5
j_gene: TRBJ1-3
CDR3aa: CASTTGGAGNTIYF

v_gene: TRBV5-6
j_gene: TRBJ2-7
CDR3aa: CASSLGSSYEQYF

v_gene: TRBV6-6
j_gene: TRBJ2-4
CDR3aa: CASSREAKNIQYF

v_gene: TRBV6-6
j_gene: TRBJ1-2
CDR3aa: CASSSKQTGLSGYTF

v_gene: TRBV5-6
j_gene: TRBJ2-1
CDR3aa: CASSSIQGASYNEQFF

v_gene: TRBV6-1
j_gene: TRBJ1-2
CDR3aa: CASGGTRDSTYGYTF

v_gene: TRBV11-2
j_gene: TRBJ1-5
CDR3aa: CASSYGQGNQPQHF

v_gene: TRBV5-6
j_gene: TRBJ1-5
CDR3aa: CASSLDRDQPQHF

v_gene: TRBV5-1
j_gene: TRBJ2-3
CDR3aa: CASSLGGLGTDTQYF

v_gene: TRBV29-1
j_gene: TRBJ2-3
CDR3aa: CSVDPIDTQYF

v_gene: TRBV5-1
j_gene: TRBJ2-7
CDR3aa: CASSLGLAGGSSEQYF

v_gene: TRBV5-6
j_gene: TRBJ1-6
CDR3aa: CASSQTPGQRNSPLHF

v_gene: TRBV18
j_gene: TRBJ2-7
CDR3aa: CASSPTTGNYEQYF

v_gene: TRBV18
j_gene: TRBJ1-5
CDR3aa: CASSPSSGGGQPQHF

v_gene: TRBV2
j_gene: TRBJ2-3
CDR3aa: CASRHRAFTDTQYF